This T cell receptor (beta chain) came from a study of radiotherapy plus CTLA-4 blockade in lung cancer (dated by TCRdb to 2017 to 2018). Context from the whole study: Among the enrolled patients, 18% had an objective response, and 31% reached disease control. What the work shows at the level of the full study, not this receptor alone: After treatment with radiotherapy and ipilimumab, TCR clones that came from tumors expanded in the peripheral blood. Early dynamic changes in blood T cell clones, together with increased serum interferon-beta after radiation, were reported as the strongest predictors of response.

On this clone itself: Its antigen is unknown. No per-base quality is available; no much larger clone lies one base away.

Focal radiation therapy combined with CTLA-4 blockade (ipilimumab) was tested in patients with chemo-refractory metastatic non-small-cell lung cancer. The method was the immunoSEQ multiplex PCR assay. Here the immuneACCESS table is served through TCRdb, limited to in-frame sequences with V and J called. Missing clones are a known gap in these copies; in checked studies unresolved V genes cover under half, and the rest lacks a known reason. The sample table shows over 30,000 clones, and 60% to 80% are seen once. The top ten hold around 5.1% of the sample. The CDR3 holds 16 amino acids from the cysteine to the phenylalanine. Only the CDR3 part of the read is kept: 48 bases, read in frame from the first base. The germline V gene provides CDR1 SGDLS and CDR2 YYNGEE. The germline V and J ends show losses of 0 bases and 10 bases respectively, and no gene match explains 14 bases of the junction.

Here the sequenced sample was peripheral blood, taken from a patient treated with radiotherapy plus ipilimumab. The TCR comes from a human donor with non-small cell lung cancer whose response to radiotherapy plus ipilimumab could not be evaluated. This chain joins TRBV9 to TRBJ2-3, and TRBD2 aligns with 7 junction nucleotides. In nucleotides, the sequence is TGTGCCAGCAGCGTAGAGGCTAGCGGAGAGATAGGGGCGCAGTATTTT. It specifies CASSVEASGEIGAQYF.